The T cell receptor (beta chain) under discussion was sequenced for a study of early T cells in non-severe SARS-CoV-2 infection. CDR1 LNHNV and CDR2 YYDKDF come from the germline V gene (reference sequence). The length of the CDR3 is 15 residues. The V gene lost 0 bases and the J gene lost 1 base, with 9 bases spanning the gap. In its sample, this clonotype ranks as medium-sized. The TCR library protocol was used to attach unique molecular identifiers. These identifiers were attached to individual cDNA molecules. Each CDR3 protein gets one entry after TCRdb re-called the 5' RACE reads with MiXCR. The repertoire has about 40,000 distinct CDR3 sequences, 7.9% of them found once; the top ten carry 9.5% to 15%.

Sequenced here: whole blood, sampled at baseline. The TCR originated in an adult who was a healthcare worker with PCR-confirmed SARS-CoV-2 infection or an uninfected control (not recorded which). The genes are TRBV15 and TRBJ1-1, with D unclear. Here the CDR3 reads CATSRDKVGNTEAFF. For the CDR3, the DNA is TGTGCCACCAGCAGAGACAAGGTAGGGAACACTGAAGCTTTCTTT.